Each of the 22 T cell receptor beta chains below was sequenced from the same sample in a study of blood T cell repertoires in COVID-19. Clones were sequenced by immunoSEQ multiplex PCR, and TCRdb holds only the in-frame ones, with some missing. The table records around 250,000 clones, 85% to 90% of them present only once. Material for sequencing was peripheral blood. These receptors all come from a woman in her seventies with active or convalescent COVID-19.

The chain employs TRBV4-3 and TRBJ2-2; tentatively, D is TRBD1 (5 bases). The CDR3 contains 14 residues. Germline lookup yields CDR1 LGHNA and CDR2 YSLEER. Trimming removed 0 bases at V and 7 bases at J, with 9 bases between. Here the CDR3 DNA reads TGCGCCAGCAGCCAAGAGGCAGGGATCGGGGAGCTGTTTTTT. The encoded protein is CASSQEAGIGELFF.

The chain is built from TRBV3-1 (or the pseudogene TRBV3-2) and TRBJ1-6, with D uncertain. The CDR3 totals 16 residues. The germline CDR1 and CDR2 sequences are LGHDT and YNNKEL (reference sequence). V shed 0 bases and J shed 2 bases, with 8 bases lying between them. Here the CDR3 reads CASSQDIQPYNSPLHF. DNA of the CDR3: TGTGCCAGCAGCCAAGATATACAACCCTATAATTCACCCCTCCACTTT.

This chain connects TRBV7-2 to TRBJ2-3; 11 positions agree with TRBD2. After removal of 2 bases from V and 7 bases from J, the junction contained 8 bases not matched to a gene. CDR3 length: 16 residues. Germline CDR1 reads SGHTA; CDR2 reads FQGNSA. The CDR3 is CASSLSPSGGQNTQYF. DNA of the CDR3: TGTGCCAGCAGCTTAAGTCCTAGCGGGGGGCAAAATACGCAGTATTTT.

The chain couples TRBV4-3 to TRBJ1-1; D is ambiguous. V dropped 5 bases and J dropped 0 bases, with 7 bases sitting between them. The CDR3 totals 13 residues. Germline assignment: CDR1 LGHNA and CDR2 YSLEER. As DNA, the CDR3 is TGCGCCAGCAGCTACGGGGTGAACACTGAAGCTTTCTTT. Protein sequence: CASSYGVNTEAFF.

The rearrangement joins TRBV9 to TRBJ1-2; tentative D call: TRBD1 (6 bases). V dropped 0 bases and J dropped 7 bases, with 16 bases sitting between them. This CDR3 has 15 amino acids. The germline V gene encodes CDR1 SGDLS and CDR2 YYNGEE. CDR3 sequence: CASSVASGAIGGYTF. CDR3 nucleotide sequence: TGTGCCAGCAGCGTAGCGTCAGGGGCAATTGGTGGCTACACCTTC.

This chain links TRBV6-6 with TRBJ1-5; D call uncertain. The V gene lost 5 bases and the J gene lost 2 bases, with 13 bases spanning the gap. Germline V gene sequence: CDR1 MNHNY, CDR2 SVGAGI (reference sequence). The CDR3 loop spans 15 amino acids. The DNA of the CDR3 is TGTGCCAGCAGTCCCCGGCAGGCTGGCAATCAGCCCCAGCATTTT. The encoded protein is CASSPRQAGNQPQHF.

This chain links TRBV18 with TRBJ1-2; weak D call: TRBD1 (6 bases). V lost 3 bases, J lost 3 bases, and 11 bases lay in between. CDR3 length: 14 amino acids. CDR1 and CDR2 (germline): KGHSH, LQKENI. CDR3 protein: CASSPPAGDYGYTF. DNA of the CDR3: TGTGCCAGCTCACCCCCGGCAGGGGACTATGGCTACACCTTC.

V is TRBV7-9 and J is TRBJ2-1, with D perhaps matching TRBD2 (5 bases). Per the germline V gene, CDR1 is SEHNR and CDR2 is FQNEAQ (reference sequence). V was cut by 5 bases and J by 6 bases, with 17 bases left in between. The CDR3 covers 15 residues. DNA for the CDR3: TGTGCCAGCAGCAGAACGGCTCACGGACTCAATGAGCAGTTCTTC. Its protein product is CASSRTAHGLNEQFF. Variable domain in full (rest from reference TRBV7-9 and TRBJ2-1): DTGVSQNPRHKITKRGQNVTFRCDPISEHNRLYWYRQTLGQGPEFLTYFQNEAQLEKSRLLSDRFSAERPKGSFSTLEIQRTEQGDSAMYLCASSRTAHGLNEQFFGPGTRLTVL.

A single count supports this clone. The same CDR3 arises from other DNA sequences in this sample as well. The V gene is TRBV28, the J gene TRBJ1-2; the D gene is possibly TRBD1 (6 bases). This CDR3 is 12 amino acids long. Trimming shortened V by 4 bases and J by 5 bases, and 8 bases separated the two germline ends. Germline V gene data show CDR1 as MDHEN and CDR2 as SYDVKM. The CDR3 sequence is CASSSTGYGYTF. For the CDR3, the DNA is TGTGCCAGCAGTTCGACAGGTTATGGCTACACCTTC.

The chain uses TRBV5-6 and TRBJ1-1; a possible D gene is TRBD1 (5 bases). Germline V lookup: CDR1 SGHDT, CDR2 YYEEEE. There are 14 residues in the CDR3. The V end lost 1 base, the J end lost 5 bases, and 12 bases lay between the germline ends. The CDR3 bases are TGTGCCAGCAGCTTGCAGCGGGGGAGGACTGAAGCTTTCTTT. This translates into CASSLQRGRTEAFF.

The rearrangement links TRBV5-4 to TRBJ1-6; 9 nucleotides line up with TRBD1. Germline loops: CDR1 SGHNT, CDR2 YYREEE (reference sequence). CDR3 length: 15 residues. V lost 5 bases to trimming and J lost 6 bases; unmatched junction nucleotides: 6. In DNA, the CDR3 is TGTGCCAGCAGTCCGGGACAGGGCGGTAATTCACCCCTCCACTTT. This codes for CASSPGQGGNSPLHF.

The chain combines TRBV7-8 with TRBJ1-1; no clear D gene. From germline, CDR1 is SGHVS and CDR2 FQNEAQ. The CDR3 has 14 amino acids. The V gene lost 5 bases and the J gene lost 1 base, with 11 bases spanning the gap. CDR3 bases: TGTGCCAGCAGCGAAACTCCCTGGAACACTGAAGCTTTCTTT. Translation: CASSETPWNTEAFF.

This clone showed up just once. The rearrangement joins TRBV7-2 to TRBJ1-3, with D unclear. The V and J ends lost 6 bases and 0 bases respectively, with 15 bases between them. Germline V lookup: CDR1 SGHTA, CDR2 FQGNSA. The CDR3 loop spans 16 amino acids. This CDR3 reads CASRLRGVFSGNTIYF. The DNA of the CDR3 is TGTGCCAGCAGGTTAAGAGGAGTGTTCTCTGGAAACACCATATATTTT.

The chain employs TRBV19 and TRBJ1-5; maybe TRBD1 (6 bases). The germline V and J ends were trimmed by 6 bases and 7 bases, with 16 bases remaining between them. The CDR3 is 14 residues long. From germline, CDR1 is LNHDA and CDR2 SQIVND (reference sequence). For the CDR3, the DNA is TGTGCCAGTAGCATTCGGGGGGCCCGGCAGCCCCAGCATTTT. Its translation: CASSIRGARQPQHF.

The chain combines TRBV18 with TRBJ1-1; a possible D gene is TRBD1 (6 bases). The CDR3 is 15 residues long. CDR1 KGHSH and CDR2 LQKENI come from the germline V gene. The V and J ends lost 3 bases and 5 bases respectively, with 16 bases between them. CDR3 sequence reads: CASSPTGQGRTEAFF. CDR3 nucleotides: TGTGCCAGCTCACCCACAGGGCAGGGAAGGACTGAAGCTTTCTTT.

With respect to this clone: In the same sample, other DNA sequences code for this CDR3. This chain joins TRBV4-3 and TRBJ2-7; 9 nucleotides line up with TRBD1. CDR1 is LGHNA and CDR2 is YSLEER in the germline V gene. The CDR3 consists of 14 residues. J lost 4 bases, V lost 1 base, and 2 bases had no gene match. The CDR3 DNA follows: TGCGCCAGCAGCCAAGGACAGGGGGTTTACGAGCAGTACTTC. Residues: CASSQGQGVYEQYF.

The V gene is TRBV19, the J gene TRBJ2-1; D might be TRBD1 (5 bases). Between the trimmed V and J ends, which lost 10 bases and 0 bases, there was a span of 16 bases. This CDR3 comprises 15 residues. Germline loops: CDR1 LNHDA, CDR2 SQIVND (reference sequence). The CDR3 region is CATTDRPNSYNEQFF. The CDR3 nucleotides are TGTGCCACCACAGACAGACCTAACTCCTACAATGAGCAGTTCTTC.

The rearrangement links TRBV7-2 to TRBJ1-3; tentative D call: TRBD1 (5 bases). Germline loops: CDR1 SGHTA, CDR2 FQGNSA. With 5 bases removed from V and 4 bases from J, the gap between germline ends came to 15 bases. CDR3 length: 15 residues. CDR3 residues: CASSTGQGSGNTIYF. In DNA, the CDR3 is TGTGCCAGCAGCACGGGCCAGGGTTCGGGAAACACCATATATTTT.

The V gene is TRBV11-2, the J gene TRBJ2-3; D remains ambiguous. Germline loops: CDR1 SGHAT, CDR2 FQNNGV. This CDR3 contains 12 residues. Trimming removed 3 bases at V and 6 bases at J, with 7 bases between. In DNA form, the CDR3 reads TGTGCCAGCAGCTTCGCGGCGGATACGCAGTATTTT. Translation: CASSFAADTQYF. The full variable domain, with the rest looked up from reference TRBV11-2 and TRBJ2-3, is EAGVAQSPRYKIIEKRQSVAFWCNPISGHATLYWYQQILGQGPKLLIQFQNNGVVDDSQLPKDRFSAERLKGVDSTLKIQPAKLEDSAVYLCASSFAADTQYFGPGTRLTVL.

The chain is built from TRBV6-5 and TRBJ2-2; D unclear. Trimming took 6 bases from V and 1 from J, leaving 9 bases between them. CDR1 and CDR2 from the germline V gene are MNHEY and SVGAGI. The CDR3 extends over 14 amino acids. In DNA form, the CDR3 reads TGTGCCAGCAGCGTATCAGGGAACACCGGGGAGCTGTTTTTT. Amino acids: CASSVSGNTGELFF.

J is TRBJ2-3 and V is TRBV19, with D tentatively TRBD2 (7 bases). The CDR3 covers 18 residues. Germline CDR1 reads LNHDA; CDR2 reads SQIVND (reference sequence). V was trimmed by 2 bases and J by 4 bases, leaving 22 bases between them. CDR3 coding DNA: TGTGCCAGTAGTATAATAAGAGGGGGGGCCGTGGGGTCAGATACGCAGTATTTT. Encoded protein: CASSIIRGGAVGSDTQYF.

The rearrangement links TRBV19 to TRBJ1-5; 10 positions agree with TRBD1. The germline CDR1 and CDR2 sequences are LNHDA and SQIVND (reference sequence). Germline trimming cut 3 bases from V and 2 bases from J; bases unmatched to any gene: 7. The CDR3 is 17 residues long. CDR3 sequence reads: CASSIRQGAVGNQPQHF. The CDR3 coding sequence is TGTGCCAGTAGTATTAGACAGGGGGCGGTGGGCAATCAGCCCCAGCATTTT.